A selection of T cell receptor beta chains follows, all from one sample in a study of T-cell reconstitution after alpha-beta-depleted transplantation in children. Each CDR3 protein gets one entry after TCRdb re-called the PCR reads with MiXCR. The data contain hundreds of thousands of distinct CDR3 sequences, roughly 17% of them singletons. The specimen was PBMCs from the stem cell graft donor, collected from the stem cell graft. All receptors come from a human donor who donated a stem cell graft to a child with acute myeloid leukemia. CDR3s include the opening cysteine and the closing phenylalanine or tryptophan. The D gene is left open where the match is weak. The listing skips clone size in some rows; elsewhere it reads once, few, many or a size class.

cdr3_aa: CASSLGVGAVTEAFF
cdr3_nt: TGTGCCAGCAGCTTAGGGGTAGGGGCGGTCACTGAAGCTTTCTTT
j_call: TRBJ1-1
d_call: -
v_call: TRBV7-2
clone_size: -

cdr3_aa: CASTPGLAGAKGDNEQFF
cdr3_nt: TGTGCCAGCACCCCGGGACTAGCGGGGGCGAAAGGGGACAATGAGCAGTTCTTC
j_call: TRBJ2-1
d_call: TRBD2
v_call: TRBV11-2
clone_size: -

cdr3_aa: CASSSQGVGEQYF
cdr3_nt: TGTGCCAGCAGCTCACAGGGTGTAGGGGAGCAGTACTTC
j_call: TRBJ2-7
d_call: -
v_call: TRBV7-2
clone_size: -

cdr3_aa: CSATPVAGALQETQYF
cdr3_nt: TGCAGTGCTACTCCTGTAGCGGGGGCCCTCCAAGAGACCCAGTACTTC
j_call: TRBJ2-5
d_call: TRBD2
v_call: TRBV20-1
clone_size: many

cdr3_aa: CASSFISETGTQYF
cdr3_nt: TGTGCCAGCAGCTTTATCAGCGAGACGGGGACCCAGTACTTC
j_call: TRBJ2-5
d_call: -
v_call: TRBV12-3/TRBV12-4
clone_size: -

cdr3_aa: CASSLRTGGNNEQFF
cdr3_nt: TGTGCCAGCAGTCTACGGACAGGGGGTAACAATGAGCAGTTCTTC
j_call: TRBJ2-1
d_call: TRBD1
v_call: TRBV6-5
clone_size: few

cdr3_aa: CPSSLGDRDINEQFF
cdr3_nt: TGTCCCAGCAGCCTAGGGGACAGGGACATCAATGAGCAGTTCTTC
j_call: TRBJ2-1
d_call: TRBD1
v_call: TRBV5-6
clone_size: -

cdr3_aa: CASSGVAGGGETQYF
cdr3_nt: TGTGCCAGCTCCGGGGTAGCGGGAGGAGGAGAGACCCAGTACTTC
j_call: TRBJ2-5
d_call: TRBD2
v_call: TRBV7-9
clone_size: -

cdr3_aa: CASSLFPGENTEAFF
cdr3_nt: TGTGCCAGCAGCTTGTTTCCGGGCGAGAACACTGAAGCTTTCTTT
j_call: TRBJ1-1
d_call: -
v_call: TRBV5-5
clone_size: many

cdr3_aa: CASSTSWGLYNEQFF
cdr3_nt: TGTGCCAGTAGTACCTCCTGGGGGCTTTACAATGAGCAGTTCTTC
j_call: TRBJ2-1
d_call: -
v_call: TRBV19
clone_size: -

cdr3_aa: CSARRAGNEQFF
cdr3_nt: TGCAGTGCTAGAAGGGCGGGCAATGAGCAGTTCTTC
j_call: TRBJ2-1
d_call: -
v_call: TRBV20-1
clone_size: few

cdr3_aa: CASSTRGGTGISPLHF
cdr3_nt: TGTGCCAGCAGCACACGAGGTGGGACAGGGATTTCACCCCTCCACTTT
j_call: TRBJ1-6
d_call: TRBD1
v_call: TRBV7-8
clone_size: few

cdr3_aa: CASSSSRAGAMNTEAFF
cdr3_nt: TGCGCCAGCAGCTCAAGTCGGGCAGGGGCGATGAACACTGAAGCTTTCTTT
j_call: TRBJ1-1
d_call: -
v_call: TRBV5-1
clone_size: few

cdr3_aa: CASSQCPGQGYNEQYF
cdr3_nt: TGCGCCAGCAGCCAGTGTCCGGGACAGGGATACAACGAGCAGTACTTC
j_call: TRBJ2-7
d_call: TRBD1
v_call: TRBV4-3
clone_size: -

cdr3_aa: CASSIAGDQPQHF
cdr3_nt: TGTGCCAGCAGCATAGCGGGGGATCAGCCCCAGCATTTT
j_call: TRBJ1-5
d_call: -
v_call: TRBV12-3/TRBV12-4
clone_size: -

cdr3_aa: CASSSDAGYYNEQFF
cdr3_nt: TGTGCCAGCAGTTCGGACGCTGGGTACTACAATGAGCAGTTCTTC
j_call: TRBJ2-1
d_call: -
v_call: TRBV7-9
clone_size: -

cdr3_aa: CASSLEGTVAYEQYF
cdr3_nt: TGTGCCAGCAGCTTAGAGGGGACAGTAGCCTACGAGCAGTACTTC
j_call: TRBJ2-7
d_call: TRBD1
v_call: TRBV7-9
clone_size: few

cdr3_aa: CSARKGGADTQYF
cdr3_nt: TGCAGTGCCAGGAAAGGGGGGGCAGATACGCAGTATTTT
j_call: TRBJ2-3
d_call: -
v_call: TRBV20-1
clone_size: -

cdr3_aa: CSATSGIDTQYF
cdr3_nt: TGCAGTGCTACTAGTGGAATAGATACGCAGTATTTT
j_call: TRBJ2-3
d_call: -
v_call: TRBV20-1
clone_size: -

cdr3_aa: CSARILGRVNTGELFF
cdr3_nt: TGCAGTGCTAGAATCTTGGGAAGGGTGAACACCGGGGAGCTGTTTTTT
j_call: TRBJ2-2
d_call: -
v_call: TRBV20-1
clone_size: few

cdr3_aa: CSGARGDTEAFF
cdr3_nt: TGCAGCGGGGCCCGGGGGGACACTGAAGCTTTCTTT
j_call: TRBJ1-1
d_call: -
v_call: TRBV29-1
clone_size: many

cdr3_aa: CATSRDTGTGFQPQHF
cdr3_nt: TGTGCCACCAGCAGAGATACCGGGACAGGGTTTCAGCCCCAGCATTTT
j_call: TRBJ1-5
d_call: TRBD1
v_call: TRBV15
clone_size: many

cdr3_aa: CASSEYFGDRGRYEQYF
cdr3_nt: TGTGCCAGCAGTGAATACTTCGGGGACAGGGGACGGTACGAGCAGTACTTC
j_call: TRBJ2-7
d_call: TRBD1
v_call: TRBV25-1
clone_size: -

cdr3_aa: CASSPTGTGHTGELFF
cdr3_nt: TGTGCCAGCAGCCCTACCGGGACAGGTCACACCGGGGAGCTGTTTTTT
j_call: TRBJ2-2
d_call: TRBD1
v_call: TRBV7-2
clone_size: few

cdr3_aa: CASSQDSGALAFF
cdr3_nt: TGCGCCAGCAGCCAAGATTCAGGGGCACTTGCTTTCTTT
j_call: TRBJ1-1
d_call: -
v_call: TRBV4-3
clone_size: few

cdr3_aa: CASSQDTQAPLEQFF
cdr3_nt: TGTGCCAGCAGCCAAGATACGCAGGCCCCACTTGAGCAGTTCTTC
j_call: TRBJ2-1
d_call: -
v_call: TRBV4-2
clone_size: -

cdr3_aa: CASSLSGQANTEAFF
cdr3_nt: TGTGCCAGCAGCTTAAGCGGACAGGCGAACACTGAAGCTTTCTTT
j_call: TRBJ1-1
d_call: TRBD1
v_call: TRBV7-3
clone_size: -

cdr3_aa: CATSLQGNGNQPQHF
cdr3_nt: TGTGCCACCAGCCTTCAGGGGAACGGCAATCAGCCCCAGCATTTT
j_call: TRBJ1-5
d_call: -
v_call: TRBV15
clone_size: many